This TCR beta chain appears in the sequencing data of a study of T-cell memory formation after mild COVID-19. This clonotype was seen a few times. What it binds is not known. Study-level findings and limits: Those CD4+ clones that contracted were mainly in CM and EM (CD8+ ones in EMRA). Second-wave clones peaking on day 37 lacked confirmed SARS-CoV-2 specificity. Pre-infection memory showed some responding clones, and this suggested that cross-reactive memory joined.

cDNA libraries for TCR alpha and TCR beta, carrying sample barcodes and UMIs, came from 5'RACE with constant-segment primers. TCRdb redid the calling of the 5' RACE reads with MiXCR, one entry per CDR3 protein. This sample carries 30,000 to 45,000 distinct CDR3 sequences, 11% of them seen once, and the ten largest clones take 29%. This CDR3 has 16 amino acids. Trimming at V came to 3 bases and at J to 7 bases, leaving 14 bases not matched to a gene. Germline V gives CDR1 KGHSH, CDR2 LQKENI. This TCR was recovered from a man aged 18 to 30 who had mild COVID-19 (a few samples of this study predate the infection). Cell type and time point are not known. The chain is built from TRBV18 and TRBJ1-1; 7 positions agree with TRBD1. Specimen: PBMCs or a T cell subset sorted from them (not recorded which). The CDR3 reads CASSPYTDGTVSEAFF. CDR3 nucleotide sequence: TGTGCCAGCTCACCTTACACCGACGGGACAGTTAGTGAAGCTTTCTTT.